This TCR beta chain was captured in a study of T cells expressing NK-cell markers. The study's findings and limits: Topping the CD3+CD56-NKG2C+ fraction as well were these clonotypes, in a handful of donors.

Reprocessing the 5' RACE reads, TCRdb reports a single entry for every CDR3 protein and omits DNA. The sample table sets out about 260,000 distinct CDR3 sequences. Germline V lookup: CDR1 MNHNS, CDR2 SASEGT. This CDR3 has 13 residues. Worth noting for this clonotype: Its matching antigen is unknown.

The clonotype was recovered from a man between 18 and 35 years old in good health. Input material: blood T cells: a sorted CD56 or NKG2C T cell subset, CD4+ or CD8+ T cells, or bulk PBMC T cells (not recorded which). V gene TRBV6-1 combines with J gene TRBJ2-7; the TRBD1 assignment by TCRdb is unverifiable without DNA. CDR3 in amino acids: CASSRQVDYEQYF.